The 28 T cell receptor beta chains below come from one sample, sequenced in a study of T-cell memory formation after mild COVID-19. TCRdb fed the 5' RACE reads into MiXCR, producing one record per CDR3 protein. The repertoire holds about 560,000 distinct CDR3 sequences, with approximately 15% as singletons. The sequenced material came from PBMCs or a T cell subset sorted from them (not recorded which). These receptors were taken from an adult woman who had mild COVID-19 (a few samples of this study predate the infection). Cell type and time point are not known.

This clonotype occurred a few times. The chain joins TRBV29-1 to TRBJ2-7, with TRBD1 matching 10 bases. Germline CDR1 is SQVTM and CDR2 is ANQGSEA. Unmatched junction bases numbered 2, after V lost 3 bases and J lost 0 bases. CDR3 length equals 14 residues. The CDR3 DNA reads TGCAGCGTTGAGGGACAGGGGTACTCCTACGAGCAGTACTTC. Its protein is CSVEGQGYSYEQYF.

This clonotype appeared a few times. This rearrangement joins TRBV12-3 or TRBV12-4 to TRBJ1-2; no reliable D call. The CDR3 sequence is 14 residues long. V was shortened by 1 base and J by 8 bases, with 14 bases between the two germline ends. Written as DNA, the CDR3 is TGTGCCAGCAGTTTAGGTAGGGTCGGAGTGGGCTACACCTTC. Translating gives CASSLGRVGVGYTF.

The chain joins TRBV4-1 to TRBJ1-1; weak D call: TRBD1 (5 bases). Trimming shortened V by 4 bases and J by 5 bases, and 11 bases separated the two germline ends. The CDR3 length is 13 residues. The germline V gene encodes CDR1 MGHRA and CDR2 YSYEKL. The CDR3 DNA reads TGCGCCAGCAGCCTATTATCAGGGACTGAAGCTTTCTTT. It specifies CASSLLSGTEAFF.

The V and J genes are TRBV5-1 and TRBJ2-7; D is undetermined. Germline V gene data show CDR1 as SGHRS and CDR2 as YFSETQ. The CDR3 runs 11 residues. Trimming took 4 bases from V and 6 from J, leaving 8 bases between them. In nucleotides, the CDR3 is TGCGCCAGCAGCGCCTGGTCCGAGCAGTACTTC. Translating gives CASSAWSEQYF.

The rearrangement uses TRBV5-1 and TRBJ2-3; D is unresolved. Deletions cut 6 bases from V and 1 base from J, with 9 bases between. CDR1 is SGHRS and CDR2 is YFSETQ in the germline V gene. The CDR3 runs to 13 residues. DNA of the CDR3: TGCGCCAGCAACAGATTCCGCACAGATACGCAGTATTTT. This encodes CASNRFRTDTQYF. Full variable domain (missing parts from reference TRBV5-1 and TRBJ2-3): KAGVTQTPRYLIKTRGQQVTLSCSPISGHRSVSWYQQTPGQGLQFLFEYFSETQRNKGNFPGRFSGRQFSNSRSEMNVSTLELGDSALYLCASNRFRTDTQYFGPGTRLTVL.

Only a few counts were recorded for this clonotype. The chain joins TRBV27 to TRBJ2-7; TRBD1 aligns across 9 bases. J lost 4 bases, V lost 7 bases, and 5 bases had no gene match. The CDR3 sequence is 13 residues long. Germline-derived CDR1 and CDR2 are MNHEY and SMNVEV (reference sequence). In DNA form, the CDR3 reads TGTGCCAGCACTCTAGGGACAGGGTACGAGCAGTACTTC. It is translated as CASTLGTGYEQYF.

The V and J genes are TRBV3-1 and TRBJ2-3; D might be TRBD1 (5 bases). The CDR3 sequence is 15 residues long. CDR1 is LGHDT and CDR2 is YNNKEL in the germline V gene (reference sequence). V was pared by 0 bases and J by 4 bases, with 11 bases between. The CDR3 is CASSQDRAQADTQYF. The DNA of the CDR3 is TGTGCCAGCAGCCAAGACAGGGCCCAAGCAGATACGCAGTATTTT.

This clonotype was seen only a few times. The chain is built from TRBV27 and TRBJ2-7; the match to TRBD1 covers 8 bases. The germline V gene has CDR1 MNHEY and CDR2 SMNVEV (reference sequence). The trim removed 3 bases at V and 5 bases at J, leaving 6 bases unmatched. The length of the CDR3 is 14 residues. Here the CDR3 reads CASSFGRGPHEQYF. As DNA, the CDR3 is TGTGCCAGCAGTTTCGGCAGGGGGCCCCACGAGCAGTACTTC.

This clonotype was seen repeatedly, ten times or more. The CDR3 loop is CASSAGHNYGYTF. As DNA, the CDR3 is TGCGCCAGCAGCGCGGGACATAACTATGGCTACACCTTC. V usage is TRBV5-1 and J usage is TRBJ1-2; TRBD1 might be the D (6 bases). In germline, CDR1 is SGHRS, CDR2 YFSETQ. The CDR3 is 13 residues long. Trimming cost V 4 bases and J 1 base, with 8 bases left between them.

V is TRBV7-6 and J is TRBJ1-4; tentatively, D is TRBD1 (5 bases). From germline, CDR1 is SGHVS and CDR2 FNYEAQ. The V and J ends lost 1 base and 5 bases respectively, with 11 bases between them. There are 15 residues in the CDR3. DNA of the CDR3: TGTGCCAGCAGCTTAGGACAGAGAAGAAATGAAAAACTGTTTTTT. It specifies CASSLGQRRNEKLFF.

For this clonotype: At one end the junction does not follow the germline gene, possibly because of a read error. The V and J genes are TRBV7-2 and TRBJ2-3; 10 nucleotides align to TRBD2. The CDR3 is 15 amino acids. Germline CDR1 reads SGHTA; CDR2 reads FQGNSA. CDR3 region: CASSLAGGRADTQYF. CDR3 DNA sequence: TGTGCCAGCAGTTTAGCGGGGGGCCGGGCAGATACGCAGTATTTT. Supplemented by reference TRBV7-2 and TRBJ2-3, the full variable domain reads GAGVSQSPSNKVTEKGKDVELRCDPISGHTALYWYRQSLGQGLEFLIYFQGNSAPDKSGLPSDRFSAERTGGSVSTLTIQRTQQEDSAVYLCASSLAGGRADTQYFGPGTRLTVL.

This chain links TRBV2 with TRBJ2-3, with 11 bases aligning to TRBD2. CDR3 length equals 16 residues. V trimming: 3 bases; J trimming: 1 base; junction bases outside the gene matches: 3. CDR1 is SNHLY and CDR2 is FYNNEI in the germline V gene. The CDR3 DNA follows: TGTGCCAGCAGTGAGGGGGGACTAGCGGGCACAGATACGCAGTATTTT. This encodes CASSEGGLAGTDTQYF.

V usage is TRBV4-1 and J usage is TRBJ2-2; 10 bases agree with TRBD2. CDR3 length: 17 residues. J lost 4 bases, V lost 0 bases, and 5 bases had no gene match. Germline V gene sequence: CDR1 MGHRA, CDR2 YSYEKL. The DNA for the CDR3 is TGCGCCAGCAGCCAAGATGCACTAGCGGGACTCACCGGGGAGCTGTTTTTT. Residues: CASSQDALAGLTGELFF.

The rearrangement uses TRBV5-1 and TRBJ2-3; 11 nucleotides align to TRBD2. Looked up from germline, CDR1 is SGHRS and CDR2 is YFSETQ. The CDR3 extends over 17 amino acids. The J segment lost 2 bases and the V segment lost 0 bases, leaving 5 bases of the junction unmatched. DNA of the CDR3: TGCGCCAGCAGCTTGGGGTCTAGCGGGGGGCCCACAGATACGCAGTATTTT. As protein: CASSLGSSGGPTDTQYF.

The chain has TRBV2 and TRBJ1-4; a weak D match, TRBD1 (5 bases). V shed 10 bases and J shed 7 bases, with 13 bases lying between them. The CDR3 runs to 12 residues. CDR1 is SNHLY and CDR2 is FYNNEI in the germline V gene. The CDR3 nucleotides read TGTGCCACTCAGGGATGGGGTGAAAAACTGTTTTTT. This encodes CATQGWGEKLFF.

There are a few counts of this clonotype. This rearrangement joins TRBV3-1 to TRBJ2-2; D is possibly TRBD2 (7 bases). Germline CDR1 reads LGHDT; CDR2 reads YNNKEL (reference sequence). This CDR3 is built from 16 residues. V was trimmed by 0 bases and J by 5 bases, leaving 13 bases between them. The DNA of the CDR3 is TGTGCCAGCAGCCAAGATTGGGGGGGCCCAACCGGGGAGCTGTTTTTT. Encoded protein: CASSQDWGGPTGELFF. The whole variable domain, filled in from reference TRBV3-1 and TRBJ2-2, reads DTAVSQTPKYLVTQMGNDKSIKCEQNLGHDTMYWYKQDSKKFLKIMFSYNNKELIINETVPNRFSPKSPDKAHLNLHINSLELGDSAVYFCASSQDWGGPTGELFFGEGSRLTVL.

J is TRBJ1-5 and V is TRBV6-2 or TRBV6-3, with 11 bases matching TRBD1. The V and J ends lost 1 base and 3 bases, in that order; junction bases with no gene match: 2. The CDR3 has 16 amino acids. Germline V lookup: CDR1 MNHEY, CDR2 SVGEGT. The CDR3 coding sequence is TGTGCCAGCAGTTACTGGACAGGGGGCCTCAATCAGCCCCAGCATTTT. It specifies CASSYWTGGLNQPQHF.

This clonotype has a count of ten or more. CDR3 sequence (DNA): TGCAGTGCTAGTCGCATCGCTACAGGACTCCGGGAGCAGTACTTC. It translates to CSASRIATGLREQYF. J is TRBJ2-7 and V is TRBV20-1, with D perhaps assigned TRBD1 or TRBD2 (5 bases each). The CDR3 sequence is 15 residues long. Germline values: CDR1 DFQATT, CDR2 SNEGSKA (reference sequence). The ends were cut back, 3 bases at V and 7 bases at J, with 22 bases in the middle.

J is TRBJ1-6 and V is TRBV13; the D gene is possibly TRBD1 (6 bases). V lost 5 bases and J lost 5, with 7 bases in between. CDR3 length: 13 amino acids. Germline CDR1 and CDR2: PRHDT and FYEKMQ (reference sequence). The CDR3 DNA reads TGTGCCAGCAGCAACAGGGATAATTCACCCCTCCACTTT. It encodes CASSNRDNSPLHF.

This clonotype came up a few times. The chain couples TRBV20-1 to TRBJ2-7; D is uncertain. This CDR3 region has 11 residues. Germline V gives CDR1 DFQATT, CDR2 SNEGSKA (reference sequence). The V end lost 4 bases, the J end lost 4 bases, and 8 bases lay between the germline ends. CDR3 sequence reads: CSANRYYEQYF. DNA of the CDR3: TGCAGTGCTAACCGCTATTACGAGCAGTACTTC.

This CDR3 reads CASSSWRPRVSRDNEQFF. DNA of the CDR3: TGTGCCAGCAGTTCATGGCGACCCAGGGTCAGTAGGGACAATGAGCAGTTCTTC. V and J are TRBV6-5 and TRBJ2-1; possible D gene TRBD1, 5 bases. CDR1 is MNHEY, CDR2 SVGAGI, per germline. Between the trimmed V and J ends, which lost 4 bases and 5 bases, there was a span of 24 bases. This CDR3 has 18 residues.

This clonotype was recorded at least ten times. The chain recombines TRBV5-1 with TRBJ2-3; D is possibly TRBD1 or TRBD2 (5 bases each). Germline V CDR1 and CDR2: SGHRS, YFSETQ. Trimming took off 5 bases at V and 4 bases at J, with 17 bases between the two ends. The CDR3 has 15 residues. In nucleotides, the CDR3 is TGCGCCAGCAGAACACGGGACGTCAGTTCAGATACGCAGTATTTT. Translating it yields CASRTRDVSSDTQYF.

The chain recombines TRBV2 with TRBJ2-5; 10 bases are shared with TRBD2. V dropped 4 bases and J dropped 1; count of bases not matched to a gene: 6. The CDR3 loop spans 16 amino acids. In germline, CDR1 is SNHLY, CDR2 FYNNEI. The CDR3 nucleotides are TGTGCCAGCAGTGCAGGTAGCGGGAGGACCCAAGAGACCCAGTACTTC. It codes for CASSAGSGRTQETQYF.

CDR3 sequence (DNA): TGTGCCATCAGTGAGCCAACGCCTAGCACAGATACGCAGTATTTT. It translates to CAISEPTPSTDTQYF. The chain combines TRBV10-3 with TRBJ2-3; no clear D gene. The CDR3 runs 15 residues. CDR1 and CDR2 from the germline V gene are ENHRY and SYGVKD. V was pared by 2 bases and J by 0 bases, with 9 bases between.

V is TRBV25-1 and J is TRBJ1-2; D uncertain. V lost 1 base to trimming and J lost 3 bases, with 15 bases between them. CDR1 and CDR2 from the germline V gene are MGHDK and SYGVNS. The CDR3 is 16 amino acids. CDR3 region: CASSESGGEYYYGYTF. CDR3 sequence (DNA): TGTGCCAGCAGTGAATCCGGCGGGGAATATTACTATGGCTACACCTTC.

V is TRBV7-9 and J is TRBJ2-1; D gene unclear. V was trimmed by 3 bases and J by 6 bases, leaving 9 bases between them. This CDR3 has 13 residues. The germline V gene encodes CDR1 SEHNR and CDR2 FQNEAQ (reference sequence). The CDR3 nucleotides are TGTGCCAGCAGCTTCGACGTAGGCAATGAGCAGTTCTTC. Translating it yields CASSFDVGNEQFF.

This rearrangement joins TRBV5-1 to TRBJ2-7, with a tentative D call TRBD2 (7 bases). From germline, CDR1 is SGHRS and CDR2 YFSETQ. Trimming took off 4 bases at V and 5 bases at J, with 16 bases between the two ends. This CDR3 contains 14 residues. The CDR3 region is CASSPWGGQDEQYF. The DNA of the CDR3 is TGCGCCAGCAGCCCATGGGGGGGGCAGGACGAGCAGTACTTC.

This clonotype was observed a handful of times. The chain employs TRBV5-1 and TRBJ2-1; D possibly corresponds to TRBD2 (6 bases). Trimming stripped 0 bases from V and 0 bases from J, with 10 bases between. The CDR3 sequence is 16 residues long. Germline CDR1 SGHRS, CDR2 YFSETQ. CDR3 bases: TGCGCCAGCAGCTTGGTGGGGGGTTTCTCCTACAATGAGCAGTTCTTC. This gives the protein CASSLVGGFSYNEQFF. Looking up the rest from reference TRBV5-1 and TRBJ2-1 gives the full variable domain: KAGVTQTPRYLIKTRGQQVTLSCSPISGHRSVSWYQQTPGQGLQFLFEYFSETQRNKGNFPGRFSGRQFSNSRSEMNVSTLELGDSALYLCASSLVGGFSYNEQFFGPGTRLTVL.